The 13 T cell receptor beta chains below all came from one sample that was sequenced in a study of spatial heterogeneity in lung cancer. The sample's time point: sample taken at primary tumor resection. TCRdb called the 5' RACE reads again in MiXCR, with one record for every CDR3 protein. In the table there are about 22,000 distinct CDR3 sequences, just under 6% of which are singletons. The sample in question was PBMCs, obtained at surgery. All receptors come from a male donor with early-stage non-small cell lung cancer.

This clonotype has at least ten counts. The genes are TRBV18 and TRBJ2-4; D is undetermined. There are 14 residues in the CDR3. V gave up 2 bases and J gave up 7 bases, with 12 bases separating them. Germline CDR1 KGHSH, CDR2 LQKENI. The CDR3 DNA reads TGTGCCAGCTCACCAAGGTCGCTAGATAACATTCAGTACTTC. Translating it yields CASSPRSLDNIQYF.

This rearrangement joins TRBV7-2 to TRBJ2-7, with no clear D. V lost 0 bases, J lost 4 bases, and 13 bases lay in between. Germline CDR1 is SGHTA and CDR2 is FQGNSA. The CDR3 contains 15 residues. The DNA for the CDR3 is TGTGCCAGCAGCTTAGCTCGGGTCAGCCAGTACGAGCAGTACTTC. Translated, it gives CASSLARVSQYEQYF.

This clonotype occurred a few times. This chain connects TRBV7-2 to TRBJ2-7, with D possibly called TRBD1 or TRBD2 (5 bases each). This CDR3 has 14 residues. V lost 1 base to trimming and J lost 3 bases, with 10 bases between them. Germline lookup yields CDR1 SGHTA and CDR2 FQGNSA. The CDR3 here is CASSLGDLYYEQYF. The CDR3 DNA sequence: TGTGCCAGCAGCTTAGGGGACCTATACTACGAGCAGTACTTC.

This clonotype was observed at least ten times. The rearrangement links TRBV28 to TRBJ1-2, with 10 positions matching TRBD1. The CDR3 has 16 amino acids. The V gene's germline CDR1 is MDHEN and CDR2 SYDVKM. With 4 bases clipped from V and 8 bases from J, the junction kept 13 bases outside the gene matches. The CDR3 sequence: CASSSLTGGLLRGYTF. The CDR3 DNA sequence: TGTGCCAGCAGTTCCCTGACAGGGGGCCTGCTTAGGGGCTACACCTTC.

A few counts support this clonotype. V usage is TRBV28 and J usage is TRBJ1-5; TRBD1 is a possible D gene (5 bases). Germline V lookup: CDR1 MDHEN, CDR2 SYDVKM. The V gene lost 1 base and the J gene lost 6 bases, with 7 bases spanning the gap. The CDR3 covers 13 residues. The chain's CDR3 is CASSLFDSQPQHF. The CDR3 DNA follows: TGTGCCAGCAGTTTATTTGACAGTCAGCCCCAGCATTTT.

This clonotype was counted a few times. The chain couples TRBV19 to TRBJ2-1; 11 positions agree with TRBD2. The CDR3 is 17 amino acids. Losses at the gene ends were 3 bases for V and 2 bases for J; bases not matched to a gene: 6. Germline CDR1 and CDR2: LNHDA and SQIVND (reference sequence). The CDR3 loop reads CASSMGTSGYPYNEQFF. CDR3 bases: TGTGCCAGTAGTATGGGGACTAGCGGTTACCCCTACAATGAGCAGTTCTTC.

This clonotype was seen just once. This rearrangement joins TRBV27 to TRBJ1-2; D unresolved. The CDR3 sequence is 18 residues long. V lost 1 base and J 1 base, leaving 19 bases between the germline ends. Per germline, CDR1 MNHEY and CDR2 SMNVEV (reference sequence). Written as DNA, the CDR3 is TGTGCCAGCAGTTTATTTGGAAGGCCGGGAGGAATTAACTATGGCTACACCTTC. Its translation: CASSLFGRPGGINYGYTF.

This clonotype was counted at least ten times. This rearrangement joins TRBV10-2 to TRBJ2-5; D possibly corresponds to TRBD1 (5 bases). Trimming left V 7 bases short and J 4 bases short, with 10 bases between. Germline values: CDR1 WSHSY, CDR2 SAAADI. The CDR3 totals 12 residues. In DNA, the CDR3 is TGCGCCAGCACAGGGCAAGGAGAGACCCAGTACTTC. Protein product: CASTGQGETQYF.

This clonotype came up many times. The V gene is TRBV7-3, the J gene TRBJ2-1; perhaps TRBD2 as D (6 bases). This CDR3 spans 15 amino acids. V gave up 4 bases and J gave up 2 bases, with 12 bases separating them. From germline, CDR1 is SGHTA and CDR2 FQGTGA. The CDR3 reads CASSSERVAYNEQFF. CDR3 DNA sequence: TGTGCCAGCAGCTCCGAGCGGGTCGCCTACAATGAGCAGTTCTTC. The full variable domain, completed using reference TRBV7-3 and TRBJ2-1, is GAGVSQTPSNKVTEKGKYVELRCDPISGHTALYWYRQSLGQGPEFLIYFQGTGAADDSGLPNDRFFAVRPEGSVSTLKIQRTERGDSAVYLCASSSERVAYNEQFFGPGTRLTVL.

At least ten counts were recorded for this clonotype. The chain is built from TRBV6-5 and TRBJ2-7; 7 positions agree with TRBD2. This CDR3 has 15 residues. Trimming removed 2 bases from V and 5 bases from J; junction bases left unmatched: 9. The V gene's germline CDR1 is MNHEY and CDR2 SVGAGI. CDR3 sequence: CASSYRREGRHEQYF. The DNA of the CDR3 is TGTGCCAGCAGTTACAGGAGGGAGGGGAGGCACGAGCAGTACTTC.

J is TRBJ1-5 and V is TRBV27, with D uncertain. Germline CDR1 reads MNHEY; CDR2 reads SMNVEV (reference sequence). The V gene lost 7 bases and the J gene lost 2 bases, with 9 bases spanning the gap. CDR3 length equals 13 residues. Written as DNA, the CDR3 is TGTGCCAGCAAGGAGAGGGGCAATCAGCCCCAGCATTTT. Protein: CASKERGNQPQHF.

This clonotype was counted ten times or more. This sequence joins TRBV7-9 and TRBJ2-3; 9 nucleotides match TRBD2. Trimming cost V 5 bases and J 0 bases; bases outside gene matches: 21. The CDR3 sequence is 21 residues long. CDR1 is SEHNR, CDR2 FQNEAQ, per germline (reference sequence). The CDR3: CASSPIFLGLAGTTSTDTQYF. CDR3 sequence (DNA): TGTGCCAGCAGCCCAATATTTTTAGGGCTAGCGGGGACTACTAGCACAGATACGCAGTATTTT.

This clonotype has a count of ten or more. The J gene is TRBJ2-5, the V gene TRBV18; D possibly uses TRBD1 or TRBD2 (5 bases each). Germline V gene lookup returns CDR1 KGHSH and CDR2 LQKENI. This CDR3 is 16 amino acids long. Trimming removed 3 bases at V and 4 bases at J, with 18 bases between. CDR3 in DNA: TGTGCCAGCTCACCCCGGGAACACGGTGGGGGAGAGACCCAGTACTTC. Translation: CASSPREHGGGETQYF.